The 15 T cell receptor beta chains reported below all come from one sample, sequenced in a study of PD-1 blockade in mismatch repair-deficient tumors. Clones were read by immunoSEQ multiplex PCR, and TCRdb kept only the in-frame ones, dropping some. The sample lists under 85,000 clones; around four fifths were seen once. Sequencing used peripheral blood, obtained 2 weeks after starting pembrolizumab. These TCRs come from an adult with mismatch repair-deficient cancer.

This clone was observed a single time. The chain recombines TRBV19 with TRBJ2-2; possibly TRBD1 for D (6 bases). This CDR3 has 14 residues. Germline values: CDR1 LNHDA, CDR2 SQIVND (reference sequence). V lost 7 bases and J lost 4, with 13 bases in between. CDR3 region: CASIDRFLTGELFF. In DNA, the CDR3 is TGTGCCAGTATAGACAGGTTCCTCACCGGGGAGCTGTTTTTT.

This clone has only one observation. Additional DNA sequences in this sample encode the identical CDR3. V is TRBV11-2 and J is TRBJ2-2; 13 bases are a match to TRBD2. V trimming: 1 base; J trimming: 5 bases; junction bases outside the gene matches: 1. The CDR3 extends over 16 amino acids. Germline CDR1 reads SGHAT; CDR2 reads FQNNGV. The CDR3 sequence: CASSLGLAGGTGELFF. As DNA, the CDR3 is TGTGCCAGCAGCTTAGGACTAGCGGGAGGTACCGGGGAGCTGTTTTTT.

J is TRBJ2-5 and V is TRBV5-1, with TRBD2 identical over 14 bases. V dropped 3 bases and J dropped 7; count of bases not matched to a gene: 8. Germline V gene data show CDR1 as SGHRS and CDR2 as YFSETQ. The CDR3 runs to 16 residues. CDR3 region: CASSSGTSGRAVTQYF. CDR3 DNA: TGCGCCAGCAGCTCAGGGACTAGCGGGAGAGCGGTGACCCAGTACTTC. Looking up the rest from reference TRBV5-1 and TRBJ2-5 gives the full variable domain: KAGVTQTPRYLIKTRGQQVTLSCSPISGHRSVSWYQQTPGQGLQFLFEYFSETQRNKGNFPGRFSGRQFSNSRSEMNVSTLELGDSALYLCASSSGTSGRAVTQYFGPGTRLLVL.

To note about this clone: Distinct nucleotide sequences in the sample also encode this CDR3. The J gene is TRBJ1-5, the V gene TRBV5-1, with 7 bases that match TRBD1. Germline V CDR1 and CDR2: SGHRS, YFSETQ. The CDR3 extends over 14 amino acids. Trimming took 0 bases from V and 6 from J; bases not matched to a gene: 3. The CDR3 region is CASSLGQGTQPQHF. The CDR3 DNA follows: TGCGCCAGCAGCTTGGGACAGGGCACTCAGCCCCAGCATTTT. Complete variable domain (other parts from reference TRBV5-1 and TRBJ1-5): KAGVTQTPRYLIKTRGQQVTLSCSPISGHRSVSWYQQTPGQGLQFLFEYFSETQRNKGNFPGRFSGRQFSNSRSEMNVSTLELGDSALYLCASSLGQGTQPQHFGDGTRLSIL.

The CDR3 spells CASSQDDVGGWGNQPQHF. DNA for the CDR3: TGTGCCAGCAGCCAAGATGATGTCGGGGGATGGGGCAATCAGCCCCAGCATTTT. The gene calls are TRBV4-2 and TRBJ1-5; D might be TRBD1 (5 bases). The CDR3 totals 18 residues. Trimming stripped 0 bases from V and 2 bases from J, with 17 bases between. The V gene's germline CDR1 is LGHNA and CDR2 YNFKEQ.

V and J are TRBV30 and TRBJ1-1; D gene uncertain. Germline lookup yields CDR1 GTSNPN and CDR2 SVGIG (reference sequence). V shed 2 bases and J shed 0 bases, with 7 bases lying between them. This CDR3 has 13 residues. CDR3 sequence reads: CAWSSGLNTEAFF. The CDR3 coding sequence is TGTGCCTGGAGTAGTGGACTGAACACTGAAGCTTTCTTT.

This clone has a single count. The rearrangement uses TRBV5-6 and TRBJ1-4; 10 bases align to TRBD1. Per germline, CDR1 SGHDT and CDR2 YYEEEE. This CDR3 is built from 15 residues. V was pared by 4 bases and J by 8 bases, with 8 bases of the junction left unmatched. CDR3 sequence reads: CASSRSGTGAEKLFF. The CDR3 nucleotides are TGTGCCAGCAGCCGATCCGGGACAGGGGCCGAAAAACTGTTTTTT.

Only a few counts were recorded for this clone. J is TRBJ2-1 and V is TRBV4-1; D unresolved. The CDR3 length is 13 residues. With 4 bases removed from V and 7 bases from J, the gap between germline ends came to 11 bases. Germline V CDR1 and CDR2: MGHRA, YSYEKL. The chain's CDR3 is CASSLSRWNEQFF. The CDR3 DNA is TGCGCCAGCAGCCTGAGCCGGTGGAATGAGCAGTTCTTC.

This clone has just a few counts. V is TRBV14 and J is TRBJ1-5; D is perhaps TRBD1 (5 bases). Germline V gene lookup returns CDR1 SGHDN and CDR2 FVKESK. V dropped 0 bases and J dropped 10 bases, with 19 bases sitting between them. The CDR3 runs to 16 residues. CDR3 protein: CASSQELPGPLRPQHF. The CDR3 bases are TGTGCCAGCAGCCAAGAGCTGCCAGGGCCTCTCCGACCCCAGCATTTT.

The V gene is TRBV7-9, the J gene TRBJ2-7, with 7 bases identical to TRBD2. V shed 5 bases and J 7 bases; nucleotides not matched to a gene: 5. Germline V gives CDR1 SEHNR, CDR2 FQNEAQ (reference sequence). The CDR3 consists of 12 residues. CDR3 in DNA: TGTGCCAGCAGCCGCGGGGAGGGGGAGCAGTACTTC. Its translation: CASSRGEGEQYF.

The rearrangement uses TRBV4-3 and TRBJ2-7, with 10 nucleotides matching TRBD2. V shed 3 bases, J shed 3 bases, and the junction held 5 bases outside the gene matches. Germline values: CDR1 LGHNA, CDR2 YSLEER. CDR3 length: 15 residues. Written as DNA, the CDR3 is TGCGCCAGCAGCCACGCTAGCGGGGGAAGCTACGAGCAGTACTTC. Translating gives CASSHASGGSYEQYF.

CDR3 protein: CASRKQGDSLSGNTIYF. The CDR3 DNA sequence: TGTGCCAGCAGAAAGCAGGGGGACTCTCTCTCTGGAAACACCATATATTTT. The chain uses TRBV19 and TRBJ1-3, with 7 bases matching TRBD1. This CDR3 is 17 amino acids long. The J segment lost 0 bases and the V segment lost 9 bases, leaving 14 bases of the junction unmatched. CDR1 LNHDA and CDR2 SQIVND come from the germline V gene (reference sequence).

This clone was observed a single time. V is TRBV7-9 and J is TRBJ1-4; D is uncertain. CDR3 length: 15 residues. Trimming shortened V by 3 bases and J by 8 bases, and 16 bases separated the two germline ends. The germline V gene has CDR1 SEHNR and CDR2 FQNEAQ (reference sequence). The chain's CDR3 is CASSLGYRSGEKLFF. Here the CDR3 DNA reads TGTGCCAGCAGCTTGGGCTACAGATCGGGCGAAAAACTGTTTTTT. Supplemented by reference TRBV7-9 and TRBJ1-4, the full variable domain reads DTGVSQNPRHKITKRGQNVTFRCDPISEHNRLYWYRQTLGQGPEFLTYFQNEAQLEKSRLLSDRFSAERPKGSFSTLEIQRTEQGDSAMYLCASSLGYRSGEKLFFGSGTQLSVL.

The chain carries TRBV11-2 and TRBJ2-6; D is unresolved. The CDR3 contains 13 residues. Germline CDR1 SGHAT, CDR2 FQNNGV. V lost 5 bases and J 2 bases, leaving 4 bases between the germline ends. The CDR3 protein is CASSVTGANVLTF. In DNA, the CDR3 is TGTGCCAGCAGCGTCACTGGGGCCAACGTCCTGACTTTC.

V gene TRBV2 combines with J gene TRBJ1-2; 7 bases align to TRBD1. The CDR3 covers 14 residues. After removal of 6 bases from V and 5 bases from J, the junction contained 9 bases not matched to a gene. Germline V gene sequence: CDR1 SNHLY, CDR2 FYNNEI. The CDR3 protein is CASRGQLSLYGYTF. The CDR3 DNA reads TGTGCCAGCAGGGGACAGCTCTCCCTTTATGGCTACACCTTC.